A selection of T cell receptor beta chains follows, all from one sample in a study of T cell responses to AZD1222 COVID-19 vaccine. Libraries were prepared by immunoSEQ multiplex PCR; TCRdb keeps only in-frame clonotypes and omits some of them. This table has tens of thousands of clones, just over 85% appearing once. Specimen: peripheral blood, collected on day 0 of MenACWY control vaccination. These receptors were obtained from an adult in good health. Each CDR3 is given with its conserved first and last residue. D genes are given only for firm matches. Only part of the rows carry a size: once, few, many, or a class if the clone is expanded.

TRBV7-8	TRBD2	.	TRBJ2-1	CASSPGGGSYNEQFF	TGTGCCAGCAGCCCTGGGGGGGGCTCCTACAATGAGCAGTTCTTC
TRBV29-1	TRBD1	.	TRBJ1-1	CSVKKETGGNTEAFF	TGCAGCGTAAAAAAAGAGACAGGGGGTAACACTGAAGCTTTCTTT
TRBV5-6	TRBD1	.	TRBJ1-2	CASSQGGTGPNYGYTF	TGTGCCAGCAGCCAAGGTGGGACAGGACCTAACTATGGCTACACCTTC
TRBV6-5	.	.	TRBJ2-5	CASSYQETQYF	TGTGCCAGCAGTTATCAAGAGACCCAGTACTTC
TRBV30	.	.	TRBJ1-1	CAWSVSQEAFF	TGTGCCTGGAGTGTGAGTCAGGAGGCTTTCTTT
TRBV19	.	.	TRBJ1-6	CASSIVGHNSPLHF	TGTGCCAGTAGTATAGTAGGGCATAATTCACCCCTCCACTTT
TRBV7-6	.	.	TRBJ1-6	CASSTDQGNSPLHF	TGTGCCAGCAGCACGGATCAGGGTAATTCACCCCTCCACTTT
TRBV6-5	.	.	TRBJ2-7	CASSTVGQGNF	.
TRBV4-2	TRBD1	.	TRBJ1-3	CASSEPGQATSGNTIYF	TGTGCCAGCAGCGAACCGGGACAGGCCACCTCTGGAAACACCATATATTTT
TRBV21-1	.	once	TRBJ2-7	CASSKTRRRVYEQYF	TGTGCCAGCAGCAAAACGAGACGGAGGGTTTACGAGCAGTACTTC
TRBV19	TRBD1	.	TRBJ2-3	CASSVGQGTDTQYF	TGTGCCAGTAGTGTTGGACAGGGGACAGATACGCAGTATTTT
TRBV4-2	.	.	TRBJ1-4	CASSQEGGGFNEKLFF	TGTGCCAGCAGCCAAGAGGGGGGGGGTTTTAATGAAAAACTGTTTTTT
TRBV15	TRBD1	few	TRBJ2-1	CATSGRQGPNEQFF	TGTGCCACCAGCGGGAGACAGGGTCCAAATGAGCAGTTCTTC
TRBV29-1	.	.	TRBJ1-2	CSADQGYTF	TGCAGCGCCGACCAGGGCTACACCTTC
TRBV30	.	.	TRBJ1-2	CAWSVWAANGYTF	TGTGCCTGGAGTGTATGGGCGGCAAATGGCTACACCTTC
TRBV24-1	.	once	TRBJ1-5	CATSDPDSPYQPQHF	TGTGCCACCAGTGACCCGGACAGCCCCTATCAGCCCCAGCATTTT
TRBV11-3	.	.	TRBJ2-5	CASSFGIQETQYF	TGTGCCAGCAGCTTCGGGATCCAAGAGACCCAGTACTTC
TRBV4-2	.	few	TRBJ1-6	CASSQDQGDSPLHF	TGTGCCAGCAGCCAAGATCAAGGAGATTCACCCCTCCACTTT
TRBV5-1	.	once	TRBJ2-3	CASSLGLGLGQTFEDTQYF	TGCGCCAGCAGCTTAGGTCTGGGTCTTGGACAGACCTTTGAAGATACGCAGTATTTT
TRBV5-6	TRBD2	.	TRBJ2-5	CASTLWRLAGELQETQYF	TGTGCCAGCACTTTATGGAGACTAGCGGGGGAGTTACAAGAGACCCAGTACTTC
TRBV12-1	.	.	TRBJ1-2	CASSLPRHRNIGYTF	TGTGCCAGCAGCTTACCGCGACACAGGAACATTGGCTACACCTTC
TRBV5-6	.	.	TRBJ1-5	CASSFGGNQPQHF	TGTGCCAGCAGCTTTGGGGGGAATCAGCCCCAGCATTTT
TRBV7-2	.	.	TRBJ1-1	CASSLGTLTGFEAFF	TGTGCCAGCAGCTTAGGAACCTTAACAGGGTTTGAAGCTTTCTTT
TRBV30	.	once	TRBJ1-1	CAWREIKGRVTEAFF	TGTGCCTGGAGAGAGATAAAGGGAAGGGTCACTGAAGCTTTCTTT
TRBV5-1	.	.	TRBJ1-4	CASSLVQGTNEKLFF	TGCGCCAGCAGCTTGGTACAGGGAACTAATGAAAAACTGTTTTTT
TRBV28	TRBD1	.	TRBJ1-3	CASSSIDRENTIYF	TGTGCCAGCAGCTCCATTGACAGGGAGAACACCATATATTTT
TRBV9	TRBD1	few	TRBJ1-2	CASSVGAGGRGYGYTF	TGTGCCAGCAGCGTAGGGGCAGGGGGAAGGGGATATGGCTACACCTTC
TRBV28	.	.	TRBJ1-4	CASWAQTNEKLFF	TGTGCCAGCTGGGCACAAACTAATGAAAAACTGTTTTTT
TRBV7-8	.	.	TRBJ1-5	CASSQKGGAGQPQHF	TGTGCCAGCAGCCAAAAAGGGGGAGCAGGACAGCCCCAGCATTTT
TRBV20-1	TRBD1	.	TRBJ1-2	CSASLAGGEGYGYTF	TGCAGTGCTAGTCTCGCAGGGGGTGAGGGCTATGGCTACACCTTC
TRBV27	.	.	TRBJ1-2	CASTPRGGQANYGYTF	TGTGCCAGCACCCCCCGCGGGGGGCAAGCTAACTATGGCTACACCTTC
TRBV6-5	TRBD1	.	TRBJ1-5	CASSSGTEDQPQHF	TGTGCCAGCAGCTCCGGGACAGAGGATCAGCCCCAGCATTTT
TRBV29-1	TRBD2	.	TRBJ2-5	CSAPRRGNEETQYF	TGCAGCGCCCCTAGGCGGGGGAACGAAGAGACCCAGTACTTC
TRBV18	.	.	TRBJ1-3	CASSPLADRLSGNTIYF	TGTGCCAGCTCACCATTGGCGGACCGCTTGTCTGGAAACACCATATATTTT
TRBV5-8	TRBD1	.	TRBJ1-5	CASSIPGQFNQPQHF	TGTGCCAGCAGCATACCGGGACAGTTCAATCAGCCCCAGCATTTT
TRBV5-6	.	few	TRBJ1-1	CASSLSTNTEAFF	TGTGCCAGCAGCTTGAGCACGAACACTGAAGCTTTCTTT
TRBV20-1	.	.	TRBJ1-1	CSAVEGKVAFF	TGCAGTGCTGTAGAGGGGAAGGTTGCTTTCTTT
TRBV15	TRBD2	.	TRBJ2-5	CATSRVSGGAETQYF	TGTGCCACCAGCAGAGTAAGCGGGGGGGCAGAGACCCAGTACTTC
TRBV3-1/TRBV3-2	.	.	TRBJ1-1	CASSPLTGSMNTEAFF	TGTGCCAGCAGCCCCCTAACGGGCAGCATGAACACTGAAGCTTTCTTT
TRBV6-5	TRBD2	.	TRBJ2-2	CASSSNGRGELFF	TGTGCCAGCAGCAGCAACGGGAGGGGGGAGCTGTTTTTT
TRBV30	.	.	TRBJ1-2	CAWSYSRLWNYGYTF	TGTGCCTGGAGTTACTCCCGACTTTGGAACTATGGCTACACCTTC